One TCR beta chain is described in this entry. Time point of the sample: cycle 4 day 1 (C4D1), after 6 weeks of nivolumab. Each of the patients experienced relapse following autologous stem cell transplantation, and their brentuximab vedotin exposure differed. The authors purified CD4+ T cells from thawed PBMCs by magnetic negative selection. The data are from a study of PD-1 blockade in classical Hodgkin lymphoma. V lost 4 bases and J lost 1; bases outside the gene matches: 4. This CDR3 is 15 amino acids long. Germline V gene data show CDR1 as SGHNT and CDR2 as YENEEA. The data were produced by immunoSEQ multiplex PCR, yet TCRdb's version contains in-frame clones alone and is incomplete. The table shows 25,000 to 30,000 clones, with roughly 80% occurring only once.

The TCR originated in a human donor with classical Hodgkin lymphoma. This rearrangement joins TRBV11-3 to TRBJ2-5, with TRBD1 identical over 9 bases. Sequenced here: CD4+ T cells from blood, sampled before the fourth cycle of nivolumab. CDR3 in amino acids: CASSSGTGIQETQYF. CDR3 sequence (DNA): TGTGCCAGCAGCTCCGGGACAGGGATCCAAGAGACCCAGTACTTC.